This T cell receptor (beta chain) originates from a study of CD8+CD57+ T cells in acquired aplastic anemia. About the research overall: Sorted CD4+ and CD8+ cell DNA averaged 3.2 ug.

Whoever was chosen for sequencing had shown CD8+CD57+ cell expansion by flow cytometry. Severe acquired aplastic anemia was present in every patient. This clonotype was seen many times. The antigen is undetermined. Study results and caveats: The number of CD8+ CDR3 sequences shared by patients and controls was fewer than 35. Patients versus controls showed no significant CD8+ Simpson's diversity difference.

This CDR3 comprises 21 residues. The V segment lost 5 bases and the J segment 5 bases; nucleotides outside the gene matches: 25. Germline loops: CDR1 LNHNV, CDR2 YYDKDF (reference sequence). CDR3 and TCR beta VDJ profiling relied on genomic DNA as the template. TCRdb fed the reads into MiXCR, producing one record per CDR3 protein. In the table there are hundreds of thousands of distinct CDR3 sequences, roughly 34% of which are singletons. The source material was sorted CD4+, CD8+, or CD8+CD57+ T cells (not recorded which) from PBMCs. This clonotype originated in a human donor with aplastic anemia. The chain uses TRBV15 and TRBJ2-7, with 12 bases matching TRBD2. The CDR3 DNA is TGTGCCACCAGCCTTTTCCCAGTTCCGGGACTAGCGGGTCTGGCTCCTCACGAGCAGTACTTC. It translates to CATSLFPVPGLAGLAPHEQYF.